Given below is one T cell receptor beta chain in context. The source of the sample is a study of blood T cell repertoires in COVID-19. Study overall: The analysed material was cDNA or gDNA that came from T cells, B-cell-depleted T cells, or PBMCs.

Authors' processing steps: Reference gene primer amplification yielded estimated nucleated cell counts. Assay: immunoSEQ multiplex PCR; the TCRdb copy retains only in-frame clones and omits some. V and J calls and clone size come straight from that table; D and trimming were deduced from the DNA. Here the sample spans about 250,000 clones, about nine tenths being singletons. CDR1 MRHNA and CDR2 SNTAGT come from the germline V gene. V lost 2 bases, J lost 4 bases, and 13 bases lay in between. The CDR3 runs 15 residues. Participants' own reports of clinical history determined their cohort assignment. The V gene is TRBV6-4, the J gene TRBJ2-3, with D possibly TRBD2 on 6 matching bases. Sequencing was carried out using PBMCs or T cells enriched from blood (not recorded which). The sequence derives from a woman in her forties or fifties who had recovered from COVID-19. This CDR3 is CASSDREAGPDTQYF. CDR3 bases: TGTGCCAGCAGTGACCGGGAAGCGGGCCCAGATACGCAGTATTTT.